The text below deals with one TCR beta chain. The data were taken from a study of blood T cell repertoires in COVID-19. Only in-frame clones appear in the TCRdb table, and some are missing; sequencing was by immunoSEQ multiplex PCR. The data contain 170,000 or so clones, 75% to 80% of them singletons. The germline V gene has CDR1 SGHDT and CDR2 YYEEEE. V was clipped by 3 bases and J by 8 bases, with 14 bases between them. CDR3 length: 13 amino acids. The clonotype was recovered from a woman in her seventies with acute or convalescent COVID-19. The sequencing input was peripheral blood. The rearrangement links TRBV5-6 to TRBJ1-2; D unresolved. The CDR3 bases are TGTGCCAGCAGCTGGGTCGCGGTAGGCGGCTACACCTTC. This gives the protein CASSWVAVGGYTF.